A single sample is the source of the 10 T cell receptor beta chains below, sequenced in a study of control samples from healthy donors and cancer patients. Assay: immunoSEQ multiplex PCR; the TCRdb copy retains only in-frame clones and omits some. The sample shows some 70,000 clones, about 83% of them seen only once. The sequenced sample was blood. These receptors were obtained from a man in his fifties or sixties in good health.

The chain employs TRBV4-2 and TRBJ2-1; D is ambiguous. Trimming shortened V by 1 base and J by 0 bases, and 10 bases separated the two germline ends. The CDR3 has 16 residues. Looked up from germline, CDR1 is LGHNA and CDR2 is YNFKEQ. The CDR3 DNA reads TGTGCCAGCAGCCAAGGCGGAATACTCTCCTACAATGAGCAGTTCTTC. Its protein product is CASSQGGILSYNEQFF.

This chain links TRBV7-9 with TRBJ1-4; tentatively, D is TRBD1 (6 bases). This CDR3 contains 13 residues. Germline V gives CDR1 SEHNR, CDR2 FQNEAQ (reference sequence). V was pared by 3 bases and J by 8 bases, with 10 bases between. Written as DNA, the CDR3 is TGTGCCAGCAGCTTCGCAGGGGACGAAAAACTGTTTTTT. The encoded protein is CASSFAGDEKLFF.

CDR3 nucleotide sequence: TGTGCCAGCAGCCAGACTAGCCTGAACACCGGGGAGCTGTTTTTT. Translating it yields CASSQTSLNTGELFF. The chain employs TRBV7-3 and TRBJ2-2; 7 bases line up with TRBD2. Germline V gene data show CDR1 as SGHTA and CDR2 as FQGTGA. The ends lost 5 bases at V and 1 base at J; junction bases unmatched: 4. The CDR3 covers 15 residues.

V gene TRBV29-1 combines with J gene TRBJ1-1; D is possibly TRBD1 (5 bases). Deletions cut 5 bases from V and 3 bases from J, with 16 bases between. The CDR3 length is 14 residues. Germline V CDR1 and CDR2: SQVTM, ANQGSEA. CDR3 nucleotide sequence: TGCAGCGTTCGGACATCTTTAGGGTACACTGAAGCTTTCTTT. This sequence encodes CSVRTSLGYTEAFF.

V is TRBV2 and J is TRBJ1-1, with D perhaps TRBD1 (5 bases). Germline V gene data show CDR1 as SNHLY and CDR2 as FYNNEI. CDR3 size: 13 residues. Deletions cut 9 bases from V and 0 bases from J, with 11 bases between. This CDR3 is CARTGGLNTEAFF. Written as DNA, the CDR3 is TGTGCCAGGACGGGGGGATTGAACACTGAAGCTTTCTTT.

V usage is TRBV7-2 and J usage is TRBJ1-3, with unresolved D. Germline-derived CDR1 and CDR2 are SGHTA and FQGNSA. This CDR3 contains 14 residues. Trimming stripped 2 bases from V and 2 bases from J, with 7 bases between. CDR3 nucleotides: TGTGCCAGCAGCTTACAACAGACTGGAAACACCATATATTTT. This gives the protein CASSLQQTGNTIYF.

The chain uses TRBV9 and TRBJ1-5, with D unclear. V lost 0 bases, J lost 0 bases, and 10 bases lay in between. CDR1 is SGDLS, CDR2 YYNGEE, per germline. The CDR3 spans 16 residues. CDR3 sequence reads: CASSVVGRDSNQPQHF. DNA for the CDR3: TGTGCCAGCAGCGTAGTAGGGAGAGATAGCAATCAGCCCCAGCATTTT. Using reference TRBV9 and TRBJ1-5 for the parts outside the CDR3, the full variable domain is DSGVTQTPKHLITATGQRVTLRCSPRSGDLSVYWYQQSLDQGLQFLIQYYNGEERAKGNILERFSAQQFPDLHSELNLSSLELGDSALYFCASSVVGRDSNQPQHFGDGTRLSIL.

This clone is a singleton in its sample. CDR3 region: CASSLAVRRNEKLFF. Here the CDR3 DNA reads TGTGCCAGCAGCTTAGCGGTCAGGAGGAATGAAAAACTGTTTTTT. The rearrangement joins TRBV7-2 to TRBJ1-4, with D unclear. Per germline, CDR1 SGHTA and CDR2 FQGNSA. The V end was cut by 0 bases, the J end by 5 bases, with 10 bases between. This CDR3 contains 15 residues.

V usage is TRBV5-5 and J usage is TRBJ1-3; possible D gene TRBD1, 6 bases. The CDR3 is 17 amino acids. V was cut by 4 bases and J by 2 bases, with 19 bases left in between. Per germline, CDR1 SGHKS and CDR2 YYEKEE (reference sequence). The DNA for the CDR3 is TGTGCCAGCAGCCTATATGGACAGCCAAACCCTGGAAACACCATATATTTT. Its protein is CASSLYGQPNPGNTIYF.

The chain carries TRBV5-1 and TRBJ2-3; TRBD1 is a possible D gene (7 bases). Deletions cut 8 bases from V and 5 bases from J, with 18 bases between. Looked up from germline, CDR1 is SGHRS and CDR2 is YFSETQ. This CDR3 has 14 residues. CDR3 bases: TGCGCCAGTCGAGCGGCGCGGGACAGAGATACGCAGTATTTT. It yields the protein CASRAARDRDTQYF.